This T cell receptor (beta chain) was obtained from a study of cytomegalovirus exposure and HLA in healthy donors. Study results and caveats: Specific recognition of CMV antigens was confirmed in vitro for a few chains (all CMV-associated).

Generated by immunoSEQ multiplex PCR, the TCRdb table keeps only in-frame clones and is missing some. The repertoire holds some 170,000 clones, around nine tenths seen once, with approximately 2.4% in the top ten. The V and J ends lost 3 bases and 0 bases respectively, with 5 bases between them. The CDR3 totals 14 residues. Germline CDR1 reads SGHTA; CDR2 reads FQGNSA. Regarding this clone: What it binds is unknown.

Sequenced material: PBMCs. The gene calls are TRBV7-2 and TRBJ1-4, with unresolved D. This receptor was identified in a man younger than 35 in good health and CMV-seropositive. CDR3 in DNA: TGTGCCAGCAGCTTCCATGCAACTAATGAAAAACTGTTTTTT. Protein sequence: CASSFHATNEKLFF.